This paragraph covers one T cell receptor beta chain sequence. Its antigen remains unknown. Libraries were prepared by immunoSEQ multiplex PCR; TCRdb keeps only in-frame clonotypes and omits some of them. The table records about 250,000 clones, roughly nine tenths of them present only once. These data are taken from a study of cytomegalovirus exposure and HLA in healthy donors. Across the whole study: The same platform used for the roughly 600 first-cohort repertoires was also used for the 95 to 150 validation repertoires, as a later analysis reported.

The donors were part of the roughly 120-subject validation cohort, which stood apart from the 666-subject first cohort. Findings of the study overall: One later analysis, an examination of the 100 to 150 validation repertoires, found that first-cohort TCR clusters tended to co-occur in them. The listing of 150 to 200 TCR beta chains classed them as cytomegalovirus-associated.

The sample comprised PBMCs. The source of this sequence is a man younger than 30 in good health and CMV-seropositive.

The CDR3 region has the DNA TGTGCCAGCAGACAGGAGTCAGTCTGGCCCCAGCATTTT. The encoded protein is CASRQESVWPQHF. The gene calls are TRBV2 and TRBJ1-5; possibly TRBD1 for D (5 bases). The CDR3 totals 13 residues. V lost 6 bases, J lost 9 bases, and 15 bases lay in between. CDR1 SNHLY and CDR2 FYNNEI come from the germline V gene.